This T cell receptor (beta chain) was documented in a study of T cell responses to AZD1222 COVID-19 vaccine. V lost 0 bases and J lost 12, with 13 bases in between. The CDR3 is made up of 12 amino acids. CDR1 SGHRS and CDR2 YFSETQ come from the germline V gene. Some clones are missing from TCRdb's copy, which holds only in-frame ones; the method was immunoSEQ multiplex PCR. The data hold approximately 200,000 clones, with around 94% observed a single time. This sample comprised peripheral blood, obtained 28 days after the second dose of the MenACWY control vaccine. V and J are TRBV5-1 and TRBJ2-7; maybe TRBD2 (6 bases). The source of this sequence is an adult who received the MenACWY meningococcal vaccine as a control. CDR3 sequence: CASSLEPTSWYF. The CDR3 region has the DNA TGCGCCAGCAGCTTGGAGCCGACTAGTTGGTACTTC.